This T cell receptor beta chain was sequenced for a study of T-cell reconstitution after alpha-beta-depleted transplantation in children. Preparation of the TCRbeta library was carried out with unique molecular identifiers. TCRdb reanalysed the PCR reads using MiXCR and keeps one entry per CDR3 protein. The sample has hundreds of thousands of distinct CDR3 sequences, around a sixth seen once. At least ten counts were recorded for this clonotype. Sequence at one end of the junction differs from germline and may be a read error. This CDR3 contains 15 residues. The germline V gene has CDR1 SSHAT and CDR2 FNYEAQ (reference sequence).

V and J are TRBV7-7 and TRBJ2-2; 7 bases align to TRBD1. The TCR sequence derives from a human donor who donated a stem cell graft to a child with acute myeloid leukemia. Here the sequenced sample was PBMCs from the stem cell graft donor, taken from the stem cell graft. The CDR3 protein is CASSLDRADTGELFF. Here the CDR3 DNA reads TGTGCCAGCAGTTTAGACAGGGCGGACACCGGGGAGCTGTTTTTT.